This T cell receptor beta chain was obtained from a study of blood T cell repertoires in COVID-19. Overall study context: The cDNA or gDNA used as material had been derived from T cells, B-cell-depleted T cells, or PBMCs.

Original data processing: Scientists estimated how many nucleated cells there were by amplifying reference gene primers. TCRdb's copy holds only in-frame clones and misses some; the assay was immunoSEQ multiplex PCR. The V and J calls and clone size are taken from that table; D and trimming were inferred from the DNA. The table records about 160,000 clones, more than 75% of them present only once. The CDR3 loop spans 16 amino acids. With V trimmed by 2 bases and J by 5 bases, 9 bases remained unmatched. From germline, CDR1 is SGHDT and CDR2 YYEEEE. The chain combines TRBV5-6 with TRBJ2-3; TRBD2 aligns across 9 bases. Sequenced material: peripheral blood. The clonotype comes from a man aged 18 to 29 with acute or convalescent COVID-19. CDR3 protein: CASSFRVAGARDTQYF. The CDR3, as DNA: TGTGCCAGCAGCTTTAGAGTAGCGGGAGCCAGAGATACGCAGTATTTT. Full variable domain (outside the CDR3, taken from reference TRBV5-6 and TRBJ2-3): DAGVTQSPTHLIKTRGQQVTLRCSPKSGHDTVSWYQQALGQGPQFIFQYYEEEERQRGNFPDRFSGHQFPNYSSELNVNALLLGDSALYLCASSFRVAGARDTQYFGPGTRLTVL.